This is a list of T cell receptor beta chains from one sample in a study of cytomegalovirus exposure and HLA in healthy donors. This table comes from immunoSEQ multiplex PCR, and its TCRdb copy is limited to in-frame clones, with some not included. The repertoire holds some 190,000 clones, with around 78% as singletons. The sequenced sample was PBMCs. These receptors came from a young man in good health and CMV-seronegative. Each CDR3 is given without its conserved first and last residue. D genes are given only for firm matches. Size tells how often a clone was seen (once, few, many) or the class of an expanded clone, and some rows leave it out.

J	V	size	D	CDR3
TRBJ2-1	TRBV4-2	NA	NA	ASSDTVGPSSYNEQF
TRBJ1-3	TRBV7-9	NA	NA	ASSRPGADSGNTIY
TRBJ2-5	TRBV6-5	once	NA	ASSRTIQETQY
TRBJ1-1	TRBV5-1	NA	TRBD1	ASGGDRATEAF
TRBJ2-3	TRBV30	NA	TRBD2	AWRGWAGGTSTDTQY
TRBJ2-1	TRBV5-4	once	TRBD2	ASSFDLAGGEQF
TRBJ2-7	TRBV5-4	NA	NA	ASSGGLGAYEQY
TRBJ2-1	TRBV5-6	NA	NA	ASSLRRSSYNEQF
TRBJ2-7	TRBV7-9	NA	TRBD1	ASSWGQGGDEQY
TRBJ2-5	TRBV27	NA	TRBD1	ASSNTDRQETQY
TRBJ1-1	TRBV30	once	NA	AWSVGQGGDTEAF
TRBJ1-1	TRBV19	few	NA	ASDFRGTEAF
TRBJ2-7	TRBV18	NA	TRBD2	ASSPATSGGPYEQY
TRBJ2-3	TRBV19	NA	NA	ASSQGLGTDTQY
TRBJ2-1	TRBV5-1	NA	TRBD2	ASSSLAGSYNEQF
TRBJ1-5	TRBV6-5	NA	TRBD1	ASRSGQAQPQH
TRBJ1-5	TRBV5-1	NA	NA	ASSPLGGGNQPQH